This TCR beta chain was recovered during a study of blood T cell repertoires in COVID-19. Study in general: Samples taken during acute and convalescent COVID-19 were collected in the United States, Italy and Spain.

As handled by the study authors: The authors estimated nucleated cell counts from reference gene primer amplification. The assay was immunoSEQ multiplex PCR, and TCRdb's table has in-frame clones only and misses some. V and J calls plus clone size are reproduced from that table; the DNA served to infer D and trimming. The repertoire holds 250,000 or so clones, with 70% to 85% as singletons. The V gene lost 5 bases and the J gene lost 2 bases, with 13 bases spanning the gap. CDR3 size: 15 residues. In germline, CDR1 is SNHLY, CDR2 FYNNEI. This chain joins TRBV2 and TRBJ1-3; the D gene is possibly TRBD1 (6 bases). Sequencing was performed on peripheral blood. The TCR was taken from a woman of 80 years or more with acute or convalescent COVID-19. The CDR3 loop reads CASSLSGTTGNTIYF. CDR3 coding DNA: TGTGCCAGCAGTTTATCCGGGACAACTGGAAACACCATATATTTT.